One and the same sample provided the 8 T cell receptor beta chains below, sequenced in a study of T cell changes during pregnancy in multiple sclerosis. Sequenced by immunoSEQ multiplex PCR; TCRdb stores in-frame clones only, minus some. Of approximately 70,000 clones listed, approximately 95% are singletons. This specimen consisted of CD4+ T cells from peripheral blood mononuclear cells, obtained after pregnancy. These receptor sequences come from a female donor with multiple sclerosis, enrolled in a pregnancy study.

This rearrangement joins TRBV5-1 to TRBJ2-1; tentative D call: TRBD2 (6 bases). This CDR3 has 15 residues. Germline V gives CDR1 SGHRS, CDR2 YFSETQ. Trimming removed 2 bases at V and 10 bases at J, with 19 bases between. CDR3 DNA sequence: TGCGCCAGCAGCTTCACTAGCCCGCTTATAGGCGAGCAGTTCTTC. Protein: CASSFTSPLIGEQFF.

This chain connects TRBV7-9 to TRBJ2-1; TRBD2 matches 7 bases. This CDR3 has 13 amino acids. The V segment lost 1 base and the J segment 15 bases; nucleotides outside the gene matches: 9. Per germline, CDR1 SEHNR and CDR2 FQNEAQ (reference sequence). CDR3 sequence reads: CASSLEVAGARFF. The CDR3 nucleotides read TGTGCCAGCAGCTTAGAGGTTGCGGGAGCGAGGTTCTTC.

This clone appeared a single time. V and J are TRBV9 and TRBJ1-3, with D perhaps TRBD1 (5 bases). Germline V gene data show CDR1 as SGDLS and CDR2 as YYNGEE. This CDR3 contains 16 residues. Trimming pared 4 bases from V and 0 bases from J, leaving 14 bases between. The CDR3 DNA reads TGTGCCAGCAGCACCTCGGGGGTTATCTCTGGAAACACCATATATTTT. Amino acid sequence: CASSTSGVISGNTIYF.

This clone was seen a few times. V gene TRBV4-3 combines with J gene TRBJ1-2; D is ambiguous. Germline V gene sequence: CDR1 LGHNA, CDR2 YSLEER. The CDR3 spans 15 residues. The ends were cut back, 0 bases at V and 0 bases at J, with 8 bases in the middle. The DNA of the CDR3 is TGCGCCAGCAGCCAAGATAGTAATTCTAACTATGGCTACACCTTC. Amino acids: CASSQDSNSNYGYTF.

In nucleotides, the CDR3 is TGTGCCAGCAGCCGAGGACAGGGTTATTTCTATGGCTACACCTTC. Encoded protein: CASSRGQGYFYGYTF. The genes are TRBV5-4 and TRBJ1-2; 8 positions match TRBD1. Trimming cost V 4 bases and J 4 bases; bases outside gene matches: 9. This CDR3 has 15 amino acids. CDR1 is SGHNT, CDR2 YYREEE, per germline (reference sequence). Full variable domain (outside the CDR3, taken from reference TRBV5-4 and TRBJ1-2): ETGVTQSPTHLIKTRGQQVTLRCSSQSGHNTVSWYQQALGQGPQFIFQYYREEENGRGNFPPRFSGLQFPNYSSELNVNALELDDSALYLCASSRGQGYFYGYTFGSGTRLTVV.

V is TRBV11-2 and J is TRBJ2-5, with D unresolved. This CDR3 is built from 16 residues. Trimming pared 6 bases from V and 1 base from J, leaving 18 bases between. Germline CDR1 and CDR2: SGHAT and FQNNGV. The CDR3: CASRRVATRLQETQYF. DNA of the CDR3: TGTGCCAGCAGGCGCGTTGCTACCCGCCTCCAAGAGACCCAGTACTTC.

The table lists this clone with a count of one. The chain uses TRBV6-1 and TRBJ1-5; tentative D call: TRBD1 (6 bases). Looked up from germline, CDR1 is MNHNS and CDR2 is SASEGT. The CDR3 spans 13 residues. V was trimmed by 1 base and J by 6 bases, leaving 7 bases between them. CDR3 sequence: CASSEGRGQPQHF. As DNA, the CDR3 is TGTGCCAGCAGTGAAGGCAGGGGTCAGCCCCAGCATTTT.

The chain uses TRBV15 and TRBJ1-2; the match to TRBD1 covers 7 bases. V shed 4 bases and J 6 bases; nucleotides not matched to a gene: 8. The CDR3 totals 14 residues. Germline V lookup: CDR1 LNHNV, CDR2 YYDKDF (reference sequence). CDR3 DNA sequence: TGTGCCACCAGCAAACAGGGGTCGAAGAATGGCTACACCTTC. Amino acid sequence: CATSKQGSKNGYTF.